A selection of T cell receptor beta chains follows, all from one sample in a study of CD8 T cells in Susac syndrome. TCRdb used MiXCR to reprocess the immunoSEQ multiplex PCR reads, holding one entry per CDR3 protein. Of around 120,000 distinct CDR3 sequences in the sample, roughly 94% were seen once. Sequenced: CD4+ T cells from PBMCs. These receptors all stem from a human donor with multiple sclerosis. Both conserved end residues are part of each CDR3. A D gene is named only where the DNA matches it firmly.

cdr3_aa: CASSHLVQETQYF
cdr3_nt: TGTGCCAGCAGCCATTTGGTCCAAGAGACCCAGTACTTC
v_call: TRBV3-1
d_call: .
j_call: TRBJ2-5

cdr3_aa: CASRFRTVDTEAFF
cdr3_nt: TGTGCCAGCCGTTTCCGGACAGTCGACACTGAAGCTTTCTTT
v_call: TRBV12-3/TRBV12-4
d_call: .
j_call: TRBJ1-1

cdr3_aa: CASSEGGGFNQPQHF
cdr3_nt: TGTGCCAGCAGTGAAGGGGGGGGATTCAATCAGCCCCAGCATTTT
v_call: TRBV2
d_call: .
j_call: TRBJ1-5

cdr3_aa: CSAASGRGMGNIQYF
cdr3_nt: TGCAGTGCTGCGAGCGGGAGGGGAATGGGAAACATTCAGTACTTC
v_call: TRBV20-1
d_call: TRBD2
j_call: TRBJ2-4

cdr3_aa: CASSQVIPGEQFF
cdr3_nt: TGCGCCAGCAGCCAAGTCATACCCGGTGAGCAGTTCTTC
v_call: TRBV4-1
d_call: .
j_call: TRBJ2-1

cdr3_aa: CASSLGVSGASVYEQYF
cdr3_nt: TGTGCCAGCAGTTTGGGGGTTAGCGGAGCCTCTGTTTACGAGCAGTACTTC
v_call: TRBV25-1
d_call: .
j_call: TRBJ2-7

cdr3_aa: CASTPTGNYGYTF
cdr3_nt: TGTGCCAGTACCCCGACAGGGAACTATGGCTACACCTTC
v_call: TRBV19
d_call: TRBD1
j_call: TRBJ1-2

cdr3_aa: CAISNKETQYF
cdr3_nt: TGTGCCATCAGTAATAAGGAGACCCAGTACTTC
v_call: TRBV10-3
d_call: .
j_call: TRBJ2-5

cdr3_aa: CATRTSGGLKNNEQFF
cdr3_nt: TGTGCCACAAGGACTAGCGGGGGCCTGAAGAACAATGAGCAGTTCTTC
v_call: TRBV7-9
d_call: TRBD2
j_call: TRBJ2-1

cdr3_aa: CASSLVEDRRAFF
cdr3_nt: TGTGCCAGCAGCTTGGTAGAGGACAGACGCGCGTTCTTC
v_call: TRBV5-4
d_call: .
j_call: TRBJ2-1

cdr3_aa: CASKGQGAATNEKLFF
cdr3_nt: TGTGCCAGCAAGGGACAGGGGGCCGCGACTAATGAAAAACTGTTTTTT
v_call: TRBV27
d_call: TRBD1
j_call: TRBJ1-4

cdr3_aa: CASTRQGSTEAFF
cdr3_nt: TGTGCCAGTACCCGACAGGGAAGCACTGAAGCTTTCTTT
v_call: TRBV19
d_call: TRBD1
j_call: TRBJ1-1

cdr3_aa: CASRPPGGAGSPLHF
cdr3_nt: TGTGCCAGCAGGCCCCCAGGGGGGGCGGGATCACCCCTCCACTTT
v_call: TRBV6-5
d_call: TRBD1
j_call: TRBJ1-6

cdr3_aa: CAWSGRTAGANVLTF
cdr3_nt: TGTGCCTGGAGTGGGCGGACAGCTGGGGCCAACGTCCTGACTTTC
v_call: TRBV30
d_call: .
j_call: TRBJ2-6

cdr3_aa: CAWSAALLAGGSGELFF
cdr3_nt: TGTGCCTGGAGTGCGGCGTTACTAGCGGGGGGGTCAGGCGAGCTGTTTTTT
v_call: TRBV30
d_call: TRBD2
j_call: TRBJ2-2

cdr3_aa: CASSFGHKADSTDTQYF
cdr3_nt: TGCGCCAGCAGCTTCGGACATAAGGCAGATAGCACAGATACGCAGTATTTT
v_call: TRBV5-1
d_call: .
j_call: TRBJ2-3

cdr3_aa: CASGGGDHYEQYF
cdr3_nt: TGTGCCAGCGGGGGGGGCGACCACTACGAGCAGTACTTC
v_call: TRBV3-1
d_call: .
j_call: TRBJ2-7